What follows are 12 T cell receptor beta chains derived from one specimen sequenced in a study of chemoradiotherapy in HPV16-positive cancers (dated 2022 in TCRdb). Receptor libraries were prepared by the immunoSEQ multiplex PCR assay. TCRdb's version of the immuneACCESS table is confined to in-frame rearrangements and falls short of the full clone set. An unresolved V gene accounts for under half of the shortfall where checked; the remainder is of unknown origin. For this sample the table gives 11,000 or so clones, of which roughly 77% were detected only once. The top ten hold approximately 2.2% of the sample. Sample acquisition took place from a patient who underwent chemoradiotherapy. The receptor source for this set is a human donor with HPV-associated anogenital cancer.

The V gene is TRBV29-1, the J gene TRBJ2-3; D unresolved. Germline V lookup: CDR1 SQVTM, CDR2 ANQGSEA. The CDR3 has 13 residues. Trimming removed 6 bases from V and 2 bases from J, with 12 bases in between. The CDR3 DNA reads as TGCAGCGTGCGGCGGCTCAACACAGATACGCAGTATTTT. Its protein product is CSVRRLNTDTQYF.

The chain joins TRBV28 to TRBJ2-1; TRBD2 matches 9 bases. The CDR3 length is 12 residues. Germline loops: CDR1 MDHEN, CDR2 SYDVKM. Trimming took 7 bases from V and 10 from J; bases not matched to a gene: 5. CDR3 in DNA: TGTGCCAGCACGGCGGGGGGGCACGAGCAGTTCTTC. Translation gives CASTAGGHEQFF.

The CDR3 DNA reads as TGTGCCAGCAGCCCTAGCTATGATCACTACTCTGGAAACACCATATATTTT. It encodes CASSPSYDHYSGNTIYF. The chain carries TRBV11-2 and TRBJ1-3, with D unresolved. Germline CDR1 SGHAT, CDR2 FQNNGV. The CDR3 has 17 amino acids. Trimming left V 5 bases short and J 0 bases short, with 17 bases between.

J is TRBJ2-2 and V is TRBV30; a weak D match, TRBD1 (6 bases). This CDR3 has 13 amino acids. Per the germline V gene, CDR1 is GTSNPN and CDR2 is SVGIG (reference sequence). The V end was cut by 4 bases, the J end by 5 bases, with 11 bases between. In DNA form, the CDR3 reads TGTGCCTGGAACGGACAGCTTACCGGGGAGCTGTTTTTT. Amino acid sequence: CAWNGQLTGELFF.

The chain carries TRBV18 and TRBJ2-2; TRBD1 matches at 8 bases. There are 16 residues in the CDR3. The germline gives CDR1 KGHSH, CDR2 LQKENI. V shed 6 bases, J shed 1 base, and the junction held 7 bases outside the gene matches. The CDR3 sequence is CASSPSGQGNTGELFF. The CDR3 DNA reads as TGTGCCAGCTCCCCCTCCGGACAGGGGAACACCGGGGAGCTGTTTTTT.

The chain links TRBV4-1 to TRBJ2-2; no clear D gene. Germline CDR1 and CDR2: MGHRA and YSYEKL. The CDR3 contains 14 residues. V was clipped by 4 bases and J by 0 bases, with 6 bases between them. The CDR3 DNA reads as TGCGCCAGCAGCCCCTACGCGAACACCGGGGAGCTGTTTTTT. Protein: CASSPYANTGELFF.

This clone occurred a few times. J is TRBJ2-7 and V is TRBV5-1; tentatively, D is TRBD1 or TRBD2 (6 bases each). CDR3 length equals 14 residues. Germline V lookup: CDR1 SGHRS, CDR2 YFSETQ. Trimming left V 0 bases short and J 7 bases short, with 14 bases between. CDR3 sequence reads: CASSLAGAPGEQYF. The CDR3 nucleotides read TGCGCCAGCAGCTTGGCGGGGGCTCCGGGGGAGCAGTACTTC.

This rearrangement joins TRBV2 to TRBJ1-1; TRBD1 might be the D (5 bases). V shed 8 bases and J shed 5 bases, with 12 bases lying between them. The germline gives CDR1 SNHLY, CDR2 FYNNEI. The CDR3 has 12 amino acids. The CDR3 spells CASEGPGTEAFF. CDR3 coding DNA: TGTGCCAGCGAGGGACCGGGAACTGAAGCTTTCTTT.

The genes are TRBV7-9 and TRBJ2-3; possibly TRBD1 or TRBD2 for D (5 bases each). CDR3 size: 18 residues. Trimming cost V 2 bases and J 2 bases, with 20 bases left between them. The germline CDR1 and CDR2 sequences are SEHNR and FQNEAQ (reference sequence). The chain's CDR3 is CASSLSRVGTGTTDTQYF. DNA of the CDR3: TGTGCCAGCAGCTTAAGTCGGGTAGGGACGGGGACCACAGATACGCAGTATTTT.

This chain uses TRBV29-1 with TRBJ2-5; D uncertain. The DNA end is a closer match to TRBJ2-7, so the J assignment may be wrong. The CDR3 has 10 amino acids. Germline lookup yields CDR1 SQVTM and CDR2 ANQGSEA. The CDR3 loop is CSAYGYEQYF. The CDR3 nucleotides are TGCAGCGCATACGGGTACGAGCAGTACTTC.

This chain links TRBV4-3 with TRBJ2-7; D is possibly TRBD1 or TRBD2 (5 bases each). This CDR3 is built from 11 residues. Germline CDR1 is LGHNA and CDR2 is YSLEER. The germline V and J ends were trimmed by 4 bases and 11 bases, with 12 bases remaining between them. In nucleotides, the CDR3 is TGCGCCAGCAGCCTTCGGCAGGGAGAGTACTTC. Translation: CASSLRQGEYF.

This CDR3 reads CASRGAGVTEAFF. CDR3 nucleotides: TGTGCCAGTAGAGGCGCAGGGGTCACTGAAGCTTTCTTT. The chain couples TRBV19 to TRBJ1-1, with D possibly TRBD1 on 6 matching bases. V was pared by 6 bases and J by 4 bases, with 12 bases between. Germline values: CDR1 LNHDA, CDR2 SQIVND (reference sequence). The CDR3 extends over 13 amino acids. The full variable domain, rest sourced from reference TRBV19 and TRBJ1-1, is DGGITQSPKYLFRKEGQNVTLSCEQNLNHDAMYWYRQDPGQGLRLIYYSQIVNDFQKGDIAEGYSVSREKKESFPLTVTSAQKNPTAFYLCASRGAGVTEAFFGQGTRLTVV.